Listed below are T cell receptor beta chains from one sample, sequenced in a study of blood T cell repertoires in COVID-19. The table came from immunoSEQ multiplex PCR; TCRdb's copy has only in-frame clones and leaves some out. The sample lists about 480,000 clones, around 89% occurring once. The source material was PBMCs or T cells enriched from blood (not recorded which). Source of these receptors: a woman aged 40 to 50 who had recovered from COVID-19. The CDR3 runs from the conserved cysteine through the conserved F or W. A D gene is named only where the DNA matches it firmly. Some rows mark clone size as missing; the rest say once, few, many or name a class of expanded clone.

clone_size: NA; v_call: TRBV7-2; j_call: TRBJ1-2; d_call: NA; cdr3_aa: CASSNSGHVMSYTF; cdr3_nt: TGTGCCAGCAGTAATTCGGGACACGTAATGAGCTACACCTTC
clone_size: NA; v_call: TRBV19; j_call: TRBJ2-1; d_call: NA; cdr3_aa: CASSRDTRVGEQFF; cdr3_nt: TGTGCCAGTAGCCGGGACACGAGGGTGGGTGAGCAGTTCTTC
clone_size: once; v_call: TRBV7-9; j_call: TRBJ1-2; d_call: NA; cdr3_aa: CASSPPWERDGYTF; cdr3_nt: TGTGCCAGCAGCCCCCCCTGGGAGAGAGATGGCTACACCTTC
clone_size: NA; v_call: TRBV9; j_call: TRBJ2-3; d_call: TRBD2; cdr3_aa: CASSASSGIGTDTQYF; cdr3_nt: TGTGCCAGCAGCGCATCTAGCGGGATAGGCACAGATACGCAGTATTTT
clone_size: few; v_call: TRBV19; j_call: TRBJ2-6; d_call: NA; cdr3_aa: CASTPDRKGANVLTF; cdr3_nt: TGTGCCAGTACCCCAGACAGGAAGGGGGCCAACGTCCTGACTTTC
clone_size: NA; v_call: TRBV6-6; j_call: TRBJ2-2; d_call: NA; cdr3_aa: CASTQTRGNTGELFF; cdr3_nt: TGTGCCAGCACTCAAACCAGGGGGAACACCGGGGAGCTGTTTTTT
clone_size: NA; v_call: TRBV2; j_call: TRBJ2-5; d_call: NA; cdr3_aa: CASSVIPQETQYF; cdr3_nt: TGTGCCAGCTCGGTTATCCCCCAAGAGACCCAGTACTTC
clone_size: once; v_call: TRBV3-1/TRBV3-2; j_call: TRBJ1-2; d_call: NA; cdr3_aa: CASSQGAGSFYGYTF; cdr3_nt: TGTGCCAGCAGCCAAGGGGCAGGCTCTTTCTATGGCTACACCTTC
clone_size: NA; v_call: TRBV7-2; j_call: TRBJ2-3; d_call: NA; cdr3_aa: CASSLRFNIIRSTDTQYF; cdr3_nt: TGTGCCAGCAGCTTACGCTTCAACATAATCCGAAGCACAGATACGCAGTATTTT
clone_size: NA; v_call: TRBV2; j_call: TRBJ2-4; d_call: NA; cdr3_aa: CASSEALRNIQYF; cdr3_nt: TGTGCCAGCAGTGAAGCGCTTAGAAACATTCAGTACTTC
clone_size: NA; v_call: TRBV10-1; j_call: TRBJ1-5; d_call: NA; cdr3_aa: CATSNGVQPQHF; cdr3_nt: TGCGCCACCTCTAACGGGGTTCAGCCCCAGCATTTT
clone_size: NA; v_call: TRBV7-2; j_call: TRBJ1-2; d_call: TRBD1; cdr3_aa: CASSPRGGDRTKGYTF; cdr3_nt: TGTGCCAGCAGCCCTAGAGGAGGGGACAGGACGAAAGGCTACACCTTC
clone_size: NA; v_call: TRBV9; j_call: TRBJ2-1; d_call: NA; cdr3_aa: CASSVDVSYNEQFF; cdr3_nt: TGTGCCAGCAGCGTAGATGTTAGCTACAATGAGCAGTTCTTC
clone_size: NA; v_call: TRBV9; j_call: TRBJ2-3; d_call: TRBD1; cdr3_aa: CASTRTGQTDTQYF; cdr3_nt: TGTGCCAGCACCAGGACAGGGCAGACAGATACGCAGTATTTT
clone_size: NA; v_call: TRBV18; j_call: TRBJ1-1; d_call: NA; cdr3_aa: CASSPPVNTEAFF; cdr3_nt: TGTGCCAGCTCACCTCCGGTGAACACTGAAGCTTTCTTT
clone_size: NA; v_call: TRBV18; j_call: TRBJ1-1; d_call: NA; cdr3_aa: CASSPLLSDTEAFF; cdr3_nt: TGTGCCAGCTCACCACTTCTATCGGACACTGAAGCTTTCTTT
clone_size: once; v_call: TRBV7-9; j_call: TRBJ2-3; d_call: NA; cdr3_aa: CASSSPGVLADTQYF; cdr3_nt: TGTGCCAGCAGCTCTCCAGGGGTACTAGCGGATACGCAGTATTTT
clone_size: NA; v_call: TRBV5-1; j_call: TRBJ2-3; d_call: NA; cdr3_aa: CASSLVRDSITSTDTQYF; cdr3_nt: TGCGCCAGCAGCTTGGTCAGGGATTCTATAACTAGCACAGATACGCAGTATTTT
clone_size: NA; v_call: TRBV5-8; j_call: TRBJ2-7; d_call: TRBD1; cdr3_aa: CASSFGQGFSYEQYF; cdr3_nt: TGTGCCAGCAGCTTTGGACAGGGATTCTCCTACGAGCAGTACTTC
clone_size: once; v_call: TRBV5-4; j_call: TRBJ2-3; d_call: TRBD2; cdr3_aa: CASSGGGLGSTDTQYF; cdr3_nt: TGTGCCAGCAGCGGGGGGGGACTAGGATCCACAGATACGCAGTATTTT
clone_size: NA; v_call: TRBV7-6; j_call: TRBJ2-3; d_call: NA; cdr3_aa: CASSVIRTDTQYF; cdr3_nt: TGTGCCAGCAGCGTAATCCGCACAGATACGCAGTATTTT
clone_size: NA; v_call: TRBV19; j_call: TRBJ1-1; d_call: NA; cdr3_aa: CATDGHSRTEAFF; cdr3_nt: TGTGCCACCGACGGCCATTCTAGAACTGAAGCTTTCTTT
clone_size: NA; v_call: TRBV6-5; j_call: TRBJ1-4; d_call: TRBD1; cdr3_aa: CASSYSRGPANEKLFF; cdr3_nt: TGTGCCAGCAGTTACTCCAGGGGGCCGGCTAATGAAAAACTGTTTTTT
clone_size: NA; v_call: TRBV6-5; j_call: TRBJ1-4; d_call: NA; cdr3_aa: CASSLYRGGEKLFF; cdr3_nt: TGTGCCAGCAGTTTATATCGAGGGGGAGAAAAACTGTTTTTT